The sequence of this T cell receptor (beta chain) was determined in a study of blood T cell repertoires in COVID-19. Study-level information: Donors in Cohort 3 who had recovered were those with two negative PCRs, healthcare professional clearance, or resolution of their symptoms. COVID-19 samples collected from the United States, Italy and Spain covered acute and convalescent phases.

This table comes from immunoSEQ multiplex PCR, and its TCRdb copy is limited to in-frame clones, with some not included. The repertoire includes about 270,000 clones, 85% to 90% of them detected once, and over 2% sits in the top ten. The germline V and J ends were trimmed by 6 bases and 3 bases, with 14 bases remaining between them. The CDR3 consists of 14 residues. Per germline, CDR1 SNHLY and CDR2 FYNNEI. The clonotype was recovered from an older woman in a cohort exposed to, infected with or recovered from COVID-19 (not recorded which). The sample was PBMCs or T cells enriched from blood (not recorded which). The J gene is TRBJ2-5, the V gene TRBV2, with D possibly matching TRBD1 (6 bases). This CDR3 is CASRLDSRKETQYF. DNA of the CDR3: TGTGCCAGCAGACTGGACAGCAGGAAAGAGACCCAGTACTTC.